What follows describes a single TCR beta chain. The data were obtained in a study of blood T cell repertoires in COVID-19. Clones were read by immunoSEQ multiplex PCR, and TCRdb kept only the in-frame ones, dropping some. The table lists fewer than 90,000 clones, around 90% of them singletons. The V gene lost 2 bases and the J gene lost 3 bases, with 9 bases spanning the gap. This CDR3 contains 14 residues. Germline CDR1 SGHKS, CDR2 YYEKEE (reference sequence). This receptor was obtained from a man in his 70s with acute or convalescent COVID-19. The chain has TRBV5-5 and TRBJ1-5, with D perhaps TRBD1 (6 bases). The sequenced sample was peripheral blood. The CDR3 bases are TGTGCCAGCAGCTTACAGGGATACAATCAGCCCCAGCATTTT. Translation: CASSLQGYNQPQHF.